Listed here are 27 T cell receptor beta chains from one sample, sequenced in a study of blood T cell repertoires in COVID-19. Method: immunoSEQ multiplex PCR; TCRdb's copy keeps in-frame clones and lacks some. The sample has hundreds of thousands of clones, about 81% seen once. The sequenced sample consisted of PBMCs or T cells enriched from blood (not recorded which). All receptors come from a man aged 30-40 years with acute COVID-19.

The chain couples TRBV7-3 to TRBJ2-1; 8 bases are a match to TRBD1. Trimming at V came to 0 bases and at J to 6 bases, leaving 7 bases not matched to a gene. This CDR3 comprises 16 residues. From germline, CDR1 is SGHTA and CDR2 FQGTGA. The CDR3 nucleotides are TGTGCCAGCAGCTTAACCCCCAAGACAGGGGCCAATGAGCAGTTCTTC. Translation gives CASSLTPKTGANEQFF.

The chain carries TRBV3-1 (or the pseudogene TRBV3-2) and TRBJ1-2, with 10 bases lining up with TRBD1. With 5 bases clipped from V and 8 bases from J, the junction kept 14 bases outside the gene matches. The length of the CDR3 is 16 residues. Germline V gene lookup returns CDR1 LGHDT and CDR2 YNNKEL (reference sequence). The CDR3 DNA sequence: TGTGCCAGCAGCAGATTTACCGGGACAGGGGAAGGAGGCTACACCTTC. Protein product: CASSRFTGTGEGGYTF.

The sample holds a few counts of this clone. The rearrangement joins TRBV11-2 to TRBJ2-1; 15 nucleotides align to TRBD2. In germline, CDR1 is SGHAT, CDR2 FQNNGV. This CDR3 spans 17 amino acids. After removal of 3 bases from V and 8 bases from J, the junction contained 8 bases not matched to a gene. CDR3 in DNA: TGTGCCAGCAGCTTCCGGACTAGCGGGAGGGCGGGGGATGAGCAGTTCTTC. Amino acids: CASSFRTSGRAGDEQFF.

The V gene is TRBV11-2, the J gene TRBJ1-4; D remains ambiguous. V dropped 1 base and J dropped 7 bases, with 4 bases sitting between them. The germline CDR1 and CDR2 sequences are SGHAT and FQNNGV. The CDR3 loop spans 12 amino acids. The CDR3 sequence is CASSLGAEKLFF. The CDR3 nucleotides read TGTGCCAGCAGCTTAGGGGCTGAAAAACTGTTTTTT.

This rearrangement joins TRBV5-1 to TRBJ1-1; 8 nucleotides match TRBD1. The V gene end was trimmed by 0 bases and the J gene end by 10 bases; junction bases not matched to a gene: 5. The germline gives CDR1 SGHRS, CDR2 YFSETQ. CDR3 length: 13 residues. This CDR3 reads CASSLANDRGAFF. The CDR3 DNA is TGCGCCAGCAGCTTGGCCAACGACAGGGGAGCTTTCTTT.

The rearrangement links TRBV2 to TRBJ2-3; TRBD1 is a possible D gene (6 bases). The V gene lost 5 bases and the J gene lost 3 bases, with 12 bases spanning the gap. Germline V gene lookup returns CDR1 SNHLY and CDR2 FYNNEI. The CDR3 has 14 amino acids. The CDR3 loop reads CASSFGRGTDTQYF. CDR3 in DNA: TGTGCCAGCAGTTTCGGCAGGGGAACAGATACGCAGTATTTT.

This rearrangement joins TRBV12-3 or TRBV12-4 to TRBJ2-1, with 7 positions matching TRBD1. CDR3 length: 13 residues. Trimming removed 4 bases from V and 10 bases from J; junction bases left unmatched: 7. The CDR3 sequence: CASSSYRGSEQFF. CDR3 nucleotides: TGTGCCAGCAGTTCCTACAGGGGCAGCGAGCAGTTCTTC.

This chain links TRBV6-2 or TRBV6-3 with TRBJ2-7; 9 positions match TRBD1. Trimming removed 6 bases from V and 4 bases from J; junction bases left unmatched: 10. The length of the CDR3 is 15 residues. CDR1 and CDR2 (germline): MNHEY, SVGEGT. The CDR3 loop is CASSATGTGLYEQYV. In DNA form, the CDR3 reads TGTGCCAGCAGCGCTACCGGGACAGGGTTGTACGAGCAGTACGTC.

CDR3 sequence reads: CSVTTGDTQYF. CDR3 bases: TGCAGCGTTACGACAGGGGATACGCAGTATTTT. This sequence joins TRBV29-1 and TRBJ2-3, with 7 bases lining up with TRBD1. CDR1 is SQVTM and CDR2 is ANQGSEA in the germline V gene. This CDR3 is built from 11 residues. V was pared by 5 bases and J by 6 bases, with 2 bases of the junction left unmatched.

CDR3 sequence reads: CASSLSSGRGGSGTQYF. CDR3 DNA sequence: TGTGCCAGCAGCTTGTCTAGCGGGAGGGGCGGTTCGGGGACCCAGTACTTC. The chain carries TRBV7-2 and TRBJ2-5, with 12 bases lining up with TRBD2. Trimming at V came to 3 bases and at J to 7 bases, leaving 12 bases not matched to a gene. CDR3 length: 17 residues. Germline assignment: CDR1 SGHTA and CDR2 FQGNSA.

The chain recombines TRBV7-3 with TRBJ1-1; 8 bases are a match to TRBD1. J lost 1 base, V lost 4 bases, and 2 bases had no gene match. Germline lookup yields CDR1 SGHTA and CDR2 FQGTGA. CDR3 size: 14 residues. CDR3 nucleotide sequence: TGTGCCAGCAGCTCCGGGACAGGGAACACTGAAGCTTTCTTT. Translated: CASSSGTGNTEAFF.

The chain recombines TRBV9 with TRBJ2-3; 7 nucleotides align to TRBD2. CDR3 length: 16 residues. V was pared by 0 bases and J by 0 bases, with 4 bases of the junction left unmatched. Germline values: CDR1 SGDLS, CDR2 YYNGEE. CDR3 amino acids: CASSVAASGSTDTQYF. The CDR3 nucleotides read TGTGCCAGCAGCGTAGCCGCTAGCGGTAGCACAGATACGCAGTATTTT.

The CDR3 sequence: CASSPGLAGVGDTQYF. CDR3 nucleotide sequence: TGTGCCAGCAGCCCGGGACTAGCGGGAGTGGGAGATACGCAGTATTTT. The gene calls are TRBV5-8 and TRBJ2-3, with 14 nucleotides matching TRBD2. V lost 4 bases, J lost 5 bases, and 6 bases stayed unmatched. Germline V lookup: CDR1 SGHTS, CDR2 YDEGEE. This CDR3 comprises 16 residues.

This clone turned up a few times. The chain links TRBV11-2 to TRBJ2-7; D is possibly TRBD2 (6 bases). Germline V gene data show CDR1 as SGHAT and CDR2 as FQNNGV. This CDR3 has 15 amino acids. V was cut by 2 bases and J by 6 bases, with 17 bases left in between. Here the CDR3 DNA reads TGTGCCAGCAGCTTACAGTCTATAGTCGGGAGCGAGCAGTACGTC. Its translation is CASSLQSIVGSEQYV.

The V call is TRBV6-5, the J call TRBJ2-3; 9 nucleotides line up with TRBD2. CDR1 and CDR2 from the germline V gene are MNHEY and SVGAGI. The CDR3 sequence is 14 residues long. Germline trimming cut 2 bases from V and 6 bases from J; bases unmatched to any gene: 3. The CDR3 DNA sequence: TGTGCCAGCAGTTACCGCGGGGGGGCCGATACGCAGTATTTT. It specifies CASSYRGGADTQYF.

This clone showed up just once. The rearrangement links TRBV29-1 to TRBJ2-2; TRBD1 matches 11 bases. After removal of 7 bases from V and 4 bases from J, the junction contained 8 bases not matched to a gene. CDR3 length equals 15 residues. Germline values: CDR1 SQVTM, CDR2 ANQGSEA. The CDR3 loop reads CSARPGQGVTGELFF. The CDR3 coding sequence is TGCAGCGCCCGACCGGGACAGGGGGTCACCGGGGAGCTGTTTTTT.

The rearrangement uses TRBV4-3 and TRBJ2-1, with 11 bases that match TRBD2. This CDR3 comprises 19 residues. After removal of 0 bases from V and 1 base from J, the junction contained 8 bases not matched to a gene. Germline CDR1 and CDR2: LGHNA and YSLEER. CDR3 amino acids: CASSQDTAVAGGSYNEQFF. CDR3 nucleotides: TGCGCCAGCAGCCAAGATACAGCGGTAGCGGGAGGGTCCTACAATGAGCAGTTCTTC.

The count of this clone is one. The gene calls are TRBV5-1 and TRBJ2-1, with 9 bases aligning to TRBD2. The germline gives CDR1 SGHRS, CDR2 YFSETQ. The CDR3 sequence is 17 residues long. Trimming took 4 bases from V and 9 from J; bases not matched to a gene: 17. In nucleotides, the CDR3 is TGCGCCAGCAGCCCGGAGCCGTTAGCGGGGGAGGAACTTGAGCAGTTCTTC. Encoded protein: CASSPEPLAGEELEQFF.

This chain joins TRBV29-1 and TRBJ2-1, with unresolved D. CDR3 length: 15 residues. V lost 3 bases and J 1 base, leaving 13 bases between the germline ends. In germline, CDR1 is SQVTM, CDR2 ANQGSEA. Here the CDR3 reads CSVEVPPGSYNEQFF. The DNA of the CDR3 is TGCAGCGTTGAGGTTCCCCCGGGTTCCTACAATGAGCAGTTCTTC.

The genes are TRBV19 and TRBJ2-3, with TRBD2 identical over 7 bases. The V segment lost 7 bases and the J segment 0 bases; nucleotides outside the gene matches: 10. Germline CDR1 is LNHDA and CDR2 is SQIVND (reference sequence). The CDR3 sequence is 16 residues long. CDR3 sequence (DNA): TGTGCCAGTATTGAGCGGGGCACAACTAGCACAGATACGCAGTATTTT. It encodes CASIERGTTSTDTQYF. Complete variable domain (other parts from reference TRBV19 and TRBJ2-3): DGGITQSPKYLFRKEGQNVTLSCEQNLNHDAMYWYRQDPGQGLRLIYYSQIVNDFQKGDIAEGYSVSREKKESFPLTVTSAQKNPTAFYLCASIERGTTSTDTQYFGPGTRLTVL.

The V call is TRBV4-2, the J call TRBJ1-2; no reliable D call. This CDR3 contains 13 residues. Deletions cut 4 bases from V and 3 bases from J, with 9 bases between. The V gene's germline CDR1 is LGHNA and CDR2 YNFKEQ. CDR3: CASSPEVDYGYTF. CDR3 DNA: TGTGCCAGCAGCCCGGAGGTGGACTATGGCTACACCTTC.

The chain links TRBV6-1 to TRBJ2-7; no reliable D call. Looked up from germline, CDR1 is MNHNS and CDR2 is SASEGT. V was cut by 0 bases and J by 2 bases, with 8 bases left in between. The CDR3 contains 14 residues. CDR3 residues: CASSEADRAYEQYV. The CDR3 nucleotides are TGTGCCAGCAGTGAAGCAGATCGAGCCTACGAGCAGTACGTC.

The genes are TRBV18 and TRBJ1-2; tentatively, D is TRBD1 (6 bases). Germline V gene sequence: CDR1 KGHSH, CDR2 LQKENI. V lost 6 bases and J lost 8, with 10 bases in between. The CDR3 runs to 11 residues. CDR3 nucleotides: TGTGCCAGCTCGTACAGGGACGGCTACACCTTC. Its protein is CASSYRDGYTF. Using reference TRBV18 and TRBJ1-2 for the parts outside the CDR3, the full variable domain is NAGVMQNPRHLVRRRGQEARLRCSPMKGHSHVYWYRQLPEEGLKFMVYLQKENIIDESGMPKERFSAEFPKEGPSILRIQQVVRGDSAAYFCASSYRDGYTFGSGTRLTVV.

CDR3 sequence (DNA): TGCGCCAGCAGTGACAGGGCAGGGGCGGTTCAGCCCCAGCATTTT. It specifies CASSDRAGAVQPQHF. The chain uses TRBV10-1 and TRBJ1-5; D may be TRBD1 (6 bases). CDR1 WNHNN and CDR2 SYGVQD come from the germline V gene (reference sequence). CDR3 length: 15 residues. V lost 3 bases, J lost 6 bases, and 15 bases lay in between.

This clone was detected ten times or more. The chain carries TRBV28 and TRBJ2-7, with a tentative D call TRBD2 (6 bases). Germline CDR1 is MDHEN and CDR2 is SYDVKM. CDR3 length: 13 amino acids. V lost 7 bases and J lost 2, with 12 bases in between. CDR3: CASKRTGAYEQYV. The CDR3, as DNA: TGTGCCAGCAAGCGGACGGGAGCCTACGAGCAGTACGTC.

The chain links TRBV4-3 to TRBJ1-3; D may be TRBD1 (5 bases). The CDR3 has 14 amino acids. Germline loops: CDR1 LGHNA, CDR2 YSLEER. V gave up 1 base and J gave up 5 bases, with 9 bases separating them. The CDR3 coding sequence is TGCGCCAGCAGCCAAGTTAAGGGGAGAAACACCATATATTTT. Translation: CASSQVKGRNTIYF.

This clone came up once. This sequence joins TRBV5-1 and TRBJ2-1, with D maybe TRBD1 (6 bases). Germline-derived CDR1 and CDR2 are SGHRS and YFSETQ. The CDR3 runs to 16 residues. The V gene lost 7 bases and the J gene lost 0 bases, with 17 bases spanning the gap. CDR3 DNA sequence: TGCGCCAGCGAGAGAGGGGGACAAATCTCCTACAATGAGCAGTTCTTC. Its protein product is CASERGGQISYNEQFF.